The 17 T cell receptor beta chains below were found in one sample sequenced in a study of follicular helper T cells after annual influenza vaccination. The time point denotes: 2014-2015 season, pre-vaccination. The table came from immunoSEQ multiplex PCR; TCRdb's copy has only in-frame clones and leaves some out. The sample holds more than 10,000 clones; roughly four fifths are singletons and the top ten take 0.8% to 0.95%. This material consisted of CXCR5- memory CD4+ T cells sorted from blood, taken on the day of influenza vaccination. The receptors derive from an adult who received the influenza vaccine.

The chain has TRBV19 and TRBJ2-2; TRBD1 aligns across 8 bases. Germline-derived CDR1 and CDR2 are LNHDA and SQIVND (reference sequence). V shed 6 bases, J shed 4 bases, and the junction held 7 bases outside the gene matches. The CDR3 runs to 15 residues. The CDR3 sequence is CASRTGTGGTGELFF. In DNA, the CDR3 is TGTGCCAGTAGGACCGGGACAGGAGGCACCGGGGAGCTGTTTTTT.

The chain couples TRBV6-5 to TRBJ1-2; 8 nucleotides align to TRBD1. V lost 4 bases, J lost 1 base, and 2 bases stayed unmatched. This CDR3 is 14 amino acids long. The germline gives CDR1 MNHEY, CDR2 SVGAGI. CDR3: CASSFGQGNYGYTF. The CDR3, as DNA: TGTGCCAGCAGTTTTGGACAGGGTAACTATGGCTACACCTTC.

This clone appeared a few times. The V call is TRBV15, the J call TRBJ2-1; 7 nucleotides align to TRBD2. Trimming at V came to 5 bases and at J to 9 bases, leaving 10 bases not matched to a gene. CDR1 and CDR2 (germline): LNHNV, YYDKDF (reference sequence). This CDR3 has 14 residues. The CDR3 region has the DNA TGTGCCACCAGCCGCCCCGGACTAGTTGGTGAGCAGTTCTTC. As protein: CATSRPGLVGEQFF.

The V and J genes are TRBV2 and TRBJ2-5, with D maybe TRBD2 (7 bases). V lost 6 bases and J lost 2, with 16 bases in between. This CDR3 has 15 residues. Germline CDR1 is SNHLY and CDR2 is FYNNEI. The CDR3 DNA reads as TGTGCCAGCAGGGGCCAGGGGACTATACAAGAGACCCAGTACTTC. Protein sequence: CASRGQGTIQETQYF.

The chain is built from TRBV6-1 and TRBJ2-2; D could derive from TRBD1 or TRBD2 (6 bases each). Germline values: CDR1 MNHNS, CDR2 SASEGT. V was clipped by 5 bases and J by 6 bases, with 7 bases between them. This CDR3 spans 12 amino acids. In DNA, the CDR3 is TGTGCCAGCAGTCGGGGGCCCGGGGAGCTGTTTTTT. Its translation is CASSRGPGELFF.

The V gene is TRBV28, the J gene TRBJ1-3; tentatively, D is TRBD1 (5 bases). Deletions cut 8 bases from V and 0 bases from J, with 20 bases between. The CDR3 runs to 17 residues. Germline values: CDR1 MDHEN, CDR2 SYDVKM. This chain's CDR3 is CASHPPKRGFSGNTIYF. The CDR3 DNA is TGTGCCAGCCACCCTCCGAAAAGGGGTTTCTCTGGAAACACCATATATTTT.

This sequence joins TRBV14 and TRBJ2-1; D ambiguous. This CDR3 is 16 amino acids long. Germline CDR1 SGHDN, CDR2 FVKESK. Trimming stripped 4 bases from V and 3 bases from J, with 16 bases between. The CDR3 coding sequence is TGTGCCAGCAGCCCCCCCCGTGTAGCTCACTACAATGAGCAGTTCTTC. As protein: CASSPPRVAHYNEQFF. Full variable domain (rest looked up from reference TRBV14 and TRBJ2-1): EAGVTQFPSHSVIEKGQTVTLRCDPISGHDNLYWYRRVMGKEIKFLLHFVKESKQDESGMPNNRFLAERTGGTYSTLKVQPAELEDSGVYFCASSPPRVAHYNEQFFGPGTRLTVL.

The chain is built from TRBV19 and TRBJ2-6; TRBD2 is a possible D gene (7 bases). The germline V gene has CDR1 LNHDA and CDR2 SQIVND (reference sequence). The CDR3 has 16 amino acids. V lost 0 bases, J lost 4 bases, and 10 bases lay in between. CDR3 sequence: CASSIDGGRGANVLTF. The DNA for the CDR3 is TGTGCCAGTAGTATAGACGGGGGGCGAGGGGCCAACGTCCTGACTTTC. Based on the CDR3 plus reference TRBV19 and TRBJ2-6, the full variable domain is DGGITQSPKYLFRKEGQNVTLSCEQNLNHDAMYWYRQDPGQGLRLIYYSQIVNDFQKGDIAEGYSVSREKKESFPLTVTSAQKNPTAFYLCASSIDGGRGANVLTFGAGSRLTVL.

This clone was counted a few times. This chain links TRBV10-3 with TRBJ1-5; tentative D call: TRBD1 (6 bases). Trimming pared 7 bases from V and 7 bases from J, leaving 14 bases between. CDR1 and CDR2 from the germline V gene are ENHRY and SYGVKD. The length of the CDR3 is 13 residues. The CDR3 DNA reads TGTGCCATCACGCAGGGGATGGAACAGCCCCAGCATTTT. It encodes CAITQGMEQPQHF.

The rearrangement links TRBV5-5 to TRBJ1-1; D is possibly TRBD1 (6 bases). This CDR3 has 13 residues. Deletions cut 5 bases from V and 8 bases from J, with 16 bases between. The germline CDR1 and CDR2 sequences are SGHKS and YYEKEE (reference sequence). In nucleotides, the CDR3 is TGTGCCAGCAGTCGTTCAGGGGTGGAAGAAGCTTTCTTT. It encodes CASSRSGVEEAFF.

The J gene is TRBJ2-7, the V gene TRBV10-2; the match to TRBD1 covers 7 bases. This CDR3 comprises 14 residues. V was pared by 5 bases and J by 2 bases, with 6 bases of the junction left unmatched. Germline V gives CDR1 WSHSY, CDR2 SAAADI. The CDR3 DNA reads TGCGCCAGCAGTCTACAGGGGACAACCTACGAGCAGTACTTC. It yields the protein CASSLQGTTYEQYF.

The V gene is TRBV29-1, the J gene TRBJ1-1; no firm D call. The germline V gene encodes CDR1 SQVTM and CDR2 ANQGSEA. The CDR3 runs 12 residues. V was trimmed by 2 bases and J by 1 base, leaving 5 bases between them. The CDR3 loop is CSVERENTEAFF. The DNA for the CDR3 is TGCAGCGTTGAACGGGAGAACACTGAAGCTTTCTTT.

The CDR3 region is CASSLVEAQPQHF. CDR3 sequence (DNA): TGTGCCAGCAGCTTAGTGGAGGCTCAGCCCCAGCATTTT. The genes are TRBV7-2 and TRBJ1-5; D is unclear. V was clipped by 1 base and J by 6 bases, with 7 bases between them. This CDR3 spans 13 amino acids. The germline V gene has CDR1 SGHTA and CDR2 FQGNSA.

The chain uses TRBV7-8 and TRBJ1-1; D is unclear. Germline CDR1 is SGHVS and CDR2 is FQNEAQ. Trimming shortened V by 1 base and J by 0 bases, and 3 bases separated the two germline ends. This CDR3 region has 13 residues. The CDR3 loop is CASSLELNTEAFF. As DNA, the CDR3 is TGTGCCAGCAGCTTAGAGTTGAACACTGAAGCTTTCTTT.

This clone was recorded a few times. The chain links TRBV4-1 to TRBJ2-7; 8 nucleotides align to TRBD1. J lost 5 bases, V lost 1 base, and 7 bases had no gene match. Germline lookup yields CDR1 MGHRA and CDR2 YSYEKL. This CDR3 has 15 residues. The CDR3 here is CASSQVGQGLNEQYF. DNA for the CDR3: TGCGCCAGCAGCCAAGTAGGACAGGGTCTAAACGAGCAGTACTTC.

This chain connects TRBV28 to TRBJ2-1; D call uncertain. V shed 6 bases and J shed 10 bases, with 13 bases lying between them. This CDR3 region has 12 residues. Germline V gene data show CDR1 as MDHEN and CDR2 as SYDVKM. CDR3 residues: CASSPLRSEQFF. The CDR3 DNA follows: TGTGCCAGCAGCCCCCTTAGAAGCGAGCAGTTCTTC.

This sequence joins TRBV9 and TRBJ2-3; D is possibly TRBD1 or TRBD2 (8 bases each). The length of the CDR3 is 16 residues. V was trimmed by 3 bases and J by 6 bases, leaving 20 bases between them. Germline CDR1 SGDLS, CDR2 YYNGEE. This CDR3 is CASSADDRGGGDTQYF. CDR3 in DNA: TGTGCCAGCAGCGCGGACGACAGGGGCGGGGGGGATACGCAGTATTTT.